The T cell receptor beta chain described here comes from a study of blood T cell repertoires in COVID-19. For the study at large: Samples of COVID-19 (acute and convalescent) were obtained from the United States, Italy and Spain.

Sequencing was performed with immunoSEQ multiplex PCR; in TCRdb, only in-frame clones are kept and a portion is missing. This table holds 140,000 to 150,000 clones, about 89% found once. Sequencing was carried out using peripheral blood. The source of this sequence is a man between 60 and 70 years old with active or convalescent COVID-19.

CDR3 loop: CATQDSYNSPLHF. CDR3 DNA sequence: TGTGCCACCCAGGACAGCTATAATTCACCCCTCCACTTT. V is TRBV24-1 and J is TRBJ1-6, with D possibly being TRBD1 (6 bases). Germline loops: CDR1 KGHDR, CDR2 SFDVKD. The CDR3 covers 13 residues. Trimming stripped 9 bases from V and 3 bases from J, with 8 bases between.